This paragraph covers one T cell receptor (beta chain) sequence. No antigen is known for it. CDR3 length: 16 residues. Germline CDR1 is SGHDT and CDR2 is YYEEEE. V was pared by 0 bases and J by 1 base, with 14 bases between. These data come from a study of cytomegalovirus exposure and HLA in healthy donors. Study-level results: Beyond CMV serostatus, there was no information to go on about immune exposure. For most subjects, TCR beta sequences were reported to predict HLA-A and HLA-B alleles with accuracy.

Amplification used 60 Vbeta primers and 13 Jbeta primers. This table comes from immunoSEQ multiplex PCR, and its TCRdb copy is limited to in-frame clones, with some not included. The profile shows under 200,000 clones, 68% of them singletons. The V gene is TRBV5-6, the J gene TRBJ2-7; no clear D. The sequenced sample was PBMCs. The sequence was collected from a middle-aged woman in good health and CMV-seropositive. CDR3 protein: CASSLAIISGSYEQYF. In nucleotides, the CDR3 is TGTGCCAGCAGCTTGGCTATTATATCAGGATCCTACGAGCAGTACTTC.